This T cell receptor (beta chain) was documented in a study of OX40 agonist ivuxolimab in advanced cancers. On the study more broadly: Prior anti-PD-1, anti-PD-L1 or anti-CTLA-4 therapy did not bar entry, and about 40% had some.

Trimming cost V 6 bases and J 6 bases, with 14 bases left between them. Germline CDR1 and CDR2: SGHAT and FQNNGV. The CDR3 loop spans 13 amino acids. Clones were sequenced by immunoSEQ multiplex PCR, and TCRdb holds only the in-frame ones, with some missing. The data contain about 64,000 clones, around four fifths of them singletons. As concerns this clone: Antigen unknown.

Patients were ineligible given autoimmune disease history or systemic immunosuppression. Overall study results and limits: Low normalized clonal expansion also occurred in some nonresponding patients.

The sequence derives from an adult with an advanced solid tumor such as melanoma, head and neck, liver or kidney cancer. This material consisted of CD4+ or CD8+ T cells sorted from blood, taken in a trial of the OX40 agonist ivuxolimab. J is TRBJ2-5 and V is TRBV11-2; D unclear. CDR3: CASSTQPTQTQYF. DNA for the CDR3: TGTGCCAGCAGTACACAACCAACGCAGACCCAGTACTTC.